The sequence of this T cell receptor (beta chain) was determined in a study of blood T cell repertoires in COVID-19. Study details: COVID-19 samples from acute and convalescent phases originated in the United States, Italy and Spain.

Recovered status in Cohort 3 required two negative PCRs, clearance, or symptom resolution. Per the original data handling: Amplifying reference gene primers gave estimates of nucleated cell counts. The method was immunoSEQ multiplex PCR; TCRdb's version includes in-frame clones alone and lacks a portion of them. Clonal size and the V and J genes are those of that table, whereas D and trimming came from the DNA. The data show hundreds of thousands of clones, around 90% seen once. J lost 1 base, V lost 4 bases, and 3 bases had no gene match. The CDR3 has 14 amino acids. Germline V gene data show CDR1 as SGHRS and CDR2 as YFSETQ.

Material: PBMCs or T cells enriched from blood (not recorded which). The receptor's source is a woman aged 50 to 65 who had recovered from COVID-19. This chain uses TRBV5-1 with TRBJ1-2; 8 bases are a match to TRBD1. In DNA form, the CDR3 reads TGCGCCAGCAGCCCACAGGGGGATAACTATGGCTACACCTTC. Translating it yields CASSPQGDNYGYTF.